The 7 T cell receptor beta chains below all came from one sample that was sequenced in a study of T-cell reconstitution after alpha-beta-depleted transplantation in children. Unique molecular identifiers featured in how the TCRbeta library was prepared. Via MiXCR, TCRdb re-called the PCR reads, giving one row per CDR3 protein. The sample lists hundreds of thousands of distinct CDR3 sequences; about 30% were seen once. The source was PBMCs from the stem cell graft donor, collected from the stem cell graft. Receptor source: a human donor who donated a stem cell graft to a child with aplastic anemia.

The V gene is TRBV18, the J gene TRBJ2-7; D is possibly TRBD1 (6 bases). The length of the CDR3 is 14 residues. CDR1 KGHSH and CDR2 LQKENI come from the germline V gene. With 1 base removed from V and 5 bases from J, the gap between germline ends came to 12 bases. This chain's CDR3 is CASSPLQGSHEQYV. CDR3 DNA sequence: TGTGCCAGCTCACCACTACAGGGTTCGCACGAGCAGTACGTC.

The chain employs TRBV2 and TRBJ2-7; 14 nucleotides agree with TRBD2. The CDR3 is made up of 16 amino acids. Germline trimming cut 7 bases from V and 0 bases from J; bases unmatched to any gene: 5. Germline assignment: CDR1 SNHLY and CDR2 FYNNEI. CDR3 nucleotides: TGTGCCAGCATCCCGGGACTAGCGGGGGTCTCCTACGAGCAGTACTTC. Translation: CASIPGLAGVSYEQYF.

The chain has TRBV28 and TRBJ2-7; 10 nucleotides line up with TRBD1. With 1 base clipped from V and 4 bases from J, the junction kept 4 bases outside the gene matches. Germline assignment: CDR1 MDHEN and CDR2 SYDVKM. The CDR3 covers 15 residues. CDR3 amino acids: CASSLLGQGTYEQYF. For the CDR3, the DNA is TGTGCCAGCAGTTTATTGGGACAGGGGACTTACGAGCAGTACTTC. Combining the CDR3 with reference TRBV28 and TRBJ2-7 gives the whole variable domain DVKVTQSSRYLVKRTGEKVFLECVQDMDHENMFWYRQDPGLGLRLIYFSYDVKMKEKGDIPEGYSVSREKKERFSLILESASTNQTSMYLCASSLLGQGTYEQYFGPGTRLTVT.

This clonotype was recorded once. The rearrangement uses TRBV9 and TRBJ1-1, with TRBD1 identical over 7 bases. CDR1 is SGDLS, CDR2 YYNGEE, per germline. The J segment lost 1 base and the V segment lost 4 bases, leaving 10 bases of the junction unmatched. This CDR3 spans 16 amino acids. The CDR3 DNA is TGTGCCAGCAGCCCCCAGGGGGGGATCGCGAACACTGAAGCTTTCTTT. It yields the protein CASSPQGGIANTEAFF.

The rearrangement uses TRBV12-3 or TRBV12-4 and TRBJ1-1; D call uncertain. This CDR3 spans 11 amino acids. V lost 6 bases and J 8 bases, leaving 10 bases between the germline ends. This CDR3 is CASSTVEEAFF. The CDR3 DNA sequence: TGTGCCAGCAGCACGGTTGAGGAAGCTTTCTTT.

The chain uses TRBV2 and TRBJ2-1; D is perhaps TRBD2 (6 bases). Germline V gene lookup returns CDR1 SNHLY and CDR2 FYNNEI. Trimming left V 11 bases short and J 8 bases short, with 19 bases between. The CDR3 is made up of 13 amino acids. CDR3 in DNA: TGTGCCGGGGCGGGGCTAGCAGGCTATGAGCAGTTCTTC. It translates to CAGAGLAGYEQFF.

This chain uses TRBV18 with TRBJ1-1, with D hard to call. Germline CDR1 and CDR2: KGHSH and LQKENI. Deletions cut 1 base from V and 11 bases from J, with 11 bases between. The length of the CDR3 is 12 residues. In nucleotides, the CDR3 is TGTGCCAGCTCACCACGGGAAGGATCGGCTTTCTTT. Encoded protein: CASSPREGSAFF.